This T cell receptor beta chain was obtained from a study of early T cells in non-severe SARS-CoV-2 infection. This CDR3 region has 15 residues. The germline V gene has CDR1 ENHRY and CDR2 SYGVKD. After removal of 1 base from V and 0 bases from J, the junction contained 0 bases not matched to a gene. TCRdb re-called the 5' RACE reads through MiXCR, storing one row per CDR3 protein. The sample carries approximately 97,000 distinct CDR3 sequences, 9.5% to 12% recorded once. The material was whole blood, obtained at baseline. The chain is built from TRBV10-3 and TRBJ1-5; TRBD1 matches at 7 bases. The TCR comes from an adult who was a healthcare worker with PCR-confirmed SARS-CoV-2 infection or an uninfected control (not recorded which). CDR3 DNA sequence: TGTGCCATCAGTGAGTGGACAGGTAGCAATCAGCCCCAGCATTTT. This gives the protein CAISEWTGSNQPQHF.